The present TCR beta chain was sequenced within a study of T cell repertoires in cytomegalovirus infection. About the study: TCR beta signatures that were public indicated CMV infection and matching HLA type.

As regards this clonotype: Its antigen is currently unknown.

The study, taken as a whole, reports: It was HLA-C-restricted CMV-specific TCR beta clonotypes that dominated the response ex vivo. Cumulative public TCR beta family frequency identified CMV carriers with the relevant HLA.

The germline V gene has CDR1 MNHEY and CDR2 SMNVEV (reference sequence). The CDR3 has 14 amino acids. V was cut by 2 bases and J by 7 bases, with 12 bases left in between. TCRdb processed the reads anew with MiXCR; each CDR3 protein has one entry. Found here are 150,000 to 200,000 distinct CDR3 sequences, under 15% of them singletons; the top ten hold more than 20%. The source is a human donor in good health (CMV status not recorded). Some clones in this sample may be carry-over from other donors' samples. The chain couples TRBV27 to TRBJ2-1; D unclear. The specimen sequenced was PBMCs. Written as DNA, the CDR3 is TGTGCCAGCAGTTTAAGTCTCACGAGGAATGAGCAGTTCTTC. Its protein product is CASSLSLTRNEQFF.